The 18 T cell receptor beta chains given below trace back to one sample, sequenced in a study of a mutant IDH1 vaccine in newly diagnosed glioma (dated by TCRdb to about 2021). No antigen is known for these receptors. The sample's time point label, in plain terms: week 5, during vaccination. A 20-mer mutant IDH1 peptide at 300 micrograms in Montanide made up each vaccine dose, which was injected subcutaneously together with topical imiquimod. The library was generated by the immunoSEQ multiplex PCR assay. TCRdb took this table from immuneACCESS and kept in-frame rearrangements with V and J called. Such tables lack part of the clones; where checked against another copy, unresolved V genes explain under half of the gap, and the rest is unexplained. The sample table holds roughly 42,000 clones, of which 70% to 90% were seen once. Clones ranked in the top ten supply 1.5% to 2% of the sample. Sample: PBMCs, taken from a glioma patient whose treatment included an IDH1 peptide vaccine. These receptors were taken from a man aged 35 to 55 with glioma.

The chain employs TRBV6-1 and TRBJ2-7; TRBD2 aligns across 9 bases. This CDR3 spans 16 amino acids. With V trimmed by 5 bases and J by 7 bases, 15 bases remained unmatched. Germline V gene sequence: CDR1 MNHNS, CDR2 SASEGT. The CDR3 DNA follows: TGTGCCAGCAGTAAAGGATCCGGCGGGAGGGCCGGGGAGCAGTACTTC. This gives the protein CASSKGSGGRAGEQYF.

This chain uses TRBV4-3 with TRBJ1-2; D possibly corresponds to TRBD1 (5 bases). V lost 0 bases and J lost 8, with 16 bases in between. Germline CDR1 and CDR2: LGHNA and YSLEER. The CDR3 runs 15 residues. The CDR3 reads CASSQDLGRAGGYTF. For the CDR3, the DNA is TGCGCCAGCAGCCAAGATCTAGGCAGGGCGGGCGGCTACACCTTC.

V usage is TRBV6-5 and J usage is TRBJ2-2; D is perhaps TRBD1 (7 bases). The CDR3 consists of 13 residues. V lost 6 bases to trimming and J lost 8 bases, with 13 bases between them. The germline CDR1 and CDR2 sequences are MNHEY and SVGAGI. CDR3 coding DNA: TGTGCCAGCAGGCGGGACAGTAAAGGGGAGCTGTTTTTT. Amino acids: CASRRDSKGELFF.

This chain links TRBV19 with TRBJ2-3; D uncertain. CDR3 length: 14 residues. CDR1 and CDR2 (germline): LNHDA, SQIVND (reference sequence). The V gene lost 3 bases and the J gene lost 0 bases, with 7 bases spanning the gap. CDR3 sequence (DNA): TGTGCCAGTAGTATTTCCGGAAGCACAGATACGCAGTATTTT. Encoded protein: CASSISGSTDTQYF.

The chain joins TRBV14 to TRBJ1-1, with D maybe TRBD1 (6 bases). The V gene lost 4 bases and the J gene lost 1 base, with 19 bases spanning the gap. This CDR3 spans 17 amino acids. Looked up from germline, CDR1 is SGHDN and CDR2 is FVKESK. DNA for the CDR3: TGTGCCAGCAGCCCGTACATGGGGGCTTTCGGGAACACTGAAGCTTTCTTT. The encoded protein is CASSPYMGAFGNTEAFF. The variable domain in full, with the rest retrieved from reference TRBV14 and TRBJ1-1, is EAGVTQFPSHSVIEKGQTVTLRCDPISGHDNLYWYRRVMGKEIKFLLHFVKESKQDESGMPNNRFLAERTGGTYSTLKVQPAELEDSGVYFCASSPYMGAFGNTEAFFGQGTRLTVV.

In the case of this clone: At one end, the junction sequence differs from germline, possibly due to a read error. This chain joins TRBV7-2 and TRBJ2-1; 11 nucleotides agree with TRBD2. In germline, CDR1 is SGHTA, CDR2 FQGNSA. The CDR3 totals 19 residues. CDR3 protein: CASSLLLGLLAGEYNEQFF. The CDR3 bases are TGCGCCAGCAGCTTACTTTTAGGCCTACTAGCGGGAGAATACAATGAGCAGTTCTTC.

CDR3 coding DNA: TGTGCCAGCAGCTTTTCGGACAGGGTCTACGAGCAGTACTTC. Encoded protein: CASSFSDRVYEQYF. The chain carries TRBV5-6 and TRBJ2-7; 8 bases are a match to TRBD1. After removal of 2 bases from V and 3 bases from J, the junction contained 4 bases not matched to a gene. The CDR3 has 14 residues. The germline CDR1 and CDR2 sequences are SGHDT and YYEEEE. The full variable domain, in which reference TRBV5-6 and TRBJ2-7 provide the parts outside the CDR3, is DAGVTQSPTHLIKTRGQQVTLRCSPKSGHDTVSWYQQALGQGPQFIFQYYEEEERQRGNFPDRFSGHQFPNYSSELNVNALLLGDSALYLCASSFSDRVYEQYFGPGTRLTVT.

The chain is built from TRBV2 and TRBJ2-5, with 7 bases that match TRBD2. This CDR3 has 14 amino acids. Germline V lookup: CDR1 SNHLY, CDR2 FYNNEI. V was clipped by 7 bases and J by 5 bases; unmatched bases: 10. The CDR3 DNA sequence: TGTGCCAGCAAGATGGGCGGGAGTGGGGAGACCCAGTACTTC. Residues: CASKMGGSGETQYF.

This chain connects TRBV9 to TRBJ2-1; 11 bases line up with TRBD2. This CDR3 region has 15 residues. After removal of 2 bases from V and 6 bases from J, the junction contained 4 bases not matched to a gene. Germline CDR1 SGDLS, CDR2 YYNGEE. Written as DNA, the CDR3 is TGTGCCAGCAGCGTTACCGGGACTAGCGGCAATGAGCAGTTCTTC. This sequence encodes CASSVTGTSGNEQFF. Drawing the rest from reference TRBV9 and TRBJ2-1, the complete variable domain is DSGVTQTPKHLITATGQRVTLRCSPRSGDLSVYWYQQSLDQGLQFLIQYYNGEERAKGNILERFSAQQFPDLHSELNLSSLELGDSALYFCASSVTGTSGNEQFFGPGTRLTVL.

The V and J genes are TRBV28 and TRBJ2-5; TRBD1 or TRBD2 may be the D gene (6 bases each). The CDR3 covers 15 residues. Trimming removed 4 bases at V and 4 bases at J, with 16 bases between. The germline CDR1 and CDR2 sequences are MDHEN and SYDVKM. The CDR3 DNA reads TGTGCCAGCAGTTCCGGGACTGCCAGGGGAGAGACCCAGTACTTC. Protein product: CASSSGTARGETQYF.

The J gene is TRBJ2-1, the V gene TRBV7-9, with D perhaps matching TRBD2 (6 bases). CDR1 and CDR2 (germline): SEHNR, FQNEAQ (reference sequence). This CDR3 region has 12 residues. Trimming removed 6 bases at V and 8 bases at J, with 11 bases between. Here the CDR3 reads CASRKGGDEQFF. DNA of the CDR3: TGTGCCAGCAGAAAGGGAGGCGATGAGCAGTTCTTC.

This chain links TRBV19 with TRBJ1-2; 7 bases map to TRBD1. Germline V gene data show CDR1 as LNHDA and CDR2 as SQIVND (reference sequence). This CDR3 region has 13 residues. The J segment lost 4 bases and the V segment lost 4 bases, leaving 3 bases of the junction unmatched. The CDR3 DNA follows: TGTGCCAGTAGTAGGGACAGCCTCTATGGCTACACCTTC. Translating it yields CASSRDSLYGYTF.

The chain uses TRBV6-5 and TRBJ2-1; TRBD2 might be the D (5 bases). Germline loops: CDR1 MNHEY, CDR2 SVGAGI. The CDR3 covers 15 residues. Trimming cost V 6 bases and J 5 bases, with 17 bases left between them. CDR3 DNA sequence: TGTGCCAGCAGATTTGGGAGAACACCTAACAATGAGCAGTTCTTC. Translated: CASRFGRTPNNEQFF.

J is TRBJ1-1 and V is TRBV5-4; D gene uncertain. The germline V gene encodes CDR1 SGHNT and CDR2 YYREEE (reference sequence). This CDR3 region has 11 residues. With 0 bases removed from V and 8 bases from J, the gap between germline ends came to 5 bases. CDR3 bases: TGTGCCAGCAGCTTGGGGAGAGAAGCTTTCTTT. Residues: CASSLGREAFF.

This clone was observed a handful of times. This chain connects TRBV7-8 to TRBJ2-1, with D possibly matching TRBD1 (6 bases). The CDR3 consists of 11 residues. CDR1 and CDR2 (germline): SGHVS, FQNEAQ. V lost 10 bases to trimming and J lost 8 bases, with 12 bases between them. The CDR3 region is CATAQGYEQFF. CDR3 nucleotides: TGTGCCACAGCGCAGGGGTATGAGCAGTTCTTC.

This chain links TRBV9 with TRBJ2-1, with a weak D call TRBD1 (6 bases). From germline, CDR1 is SGDLS and CDR2 YYNGEE. The germline V and J ends were trimmed by 2 bases and 7 bases, with 19 bases remaining between them. This CDR3 has 16 amino acids. CDR3: CASSVVPKGVGNEQFF. The CDR3 coding sequence is TGTGCCAGCAGCGTCGTCCCGAAGGGGGTCGGGAATGAGCAGTTCTTC. Full variable domain (remainder filled in from reference TRBV9 and TRBJ2-1): DSGVTQTPKHLITATGQRVTLRCSPRSGDLSVYWYQQSLDQGLQFLIQYYNGEERAKGNILERFSAQQFPDLHSELNLSSLELGDSALYFCASSVVPKGVGNEQFFGPGTRLTVL.

The chain employs TRBV9 and TRBJ2-5; TRBD2 matches at 10 bases. The last part of the DNA fits TRBJ2-7 better; the J call may be wrong. There are 15 residues in the CDR3. From germline, CDR1 is SGDLS and CDR2 YYNGEE. This CDR3 reads CASSVGASGGYEQYF. The CDR3 nucleotides read TGTGCCAGCAGCGTAGGAGCTAGCGGGGGCTACGAGCAGTACTTC.

This chain links TRBV5-5 with TRBJ1-5, with D tentatively TRBD1 (5 bases). Germline CDR1 is SGHKS and CDR2 is YYEKEE (reference sequence). CDR3 length equals 14 residues. V was shortened by 3 bases and J by 3 bases, with 10 bases between the two germline ends. CDR3 region: CASSWRDSNQPQHF. The CDR3 coding sequence is TGTGCCAGCAGCTGGAGGGACTCCAATCAGCCCCAGCATTTT. The variable domain in full, with the rest retrieved from reference TRBV5-5 and TRBJ1-5, is DAGVTQSPTHLIKTRGQQVTLRCSPISGHKSVSWYQQVLGQGPQFIFQYYEKEERGRGNFPDRFSARQFPNYSSELNVNALLLGDSALYLCASSWRDSNQPQHFGDGTRLSIL.